This record looks at one T cell receptor (beta chain) sequence and its context. Template for every sorted-subset replicate PCR totaled approximately 0.2 ug DNA, 25,000 to 35,000 T cell genomes. The data were produced by immunoSEQ multiplex PCR, yet TCRdb's version contains in-frame clones alone and is incomplete. The sample holds about a million clones; approximately 80% are singletons and the top ten take 0.7% to 0.95%. Memory CD4+ cells were the fraction left after CD45RA+ naive selection. This sample is drawn from a study of shared clonotypes between healthy human individuals. Trimming took 3 bases from V and 7 from J; bases not matched to a gene: 3. Germline V gene sequence: CDR1 GTSNPN, CDR2 SVGIG (reference sequence). The CDR3 has 14 residues.

The sequenced sample was memory CD4+ T cells from PBMCs. Subset specified: CD45RA-negative fraction. The origin of this receptor is a man aged 18 to 29 in good health. Some clones in this sample may be carry-over from other donors' samples. V is TRBV30 and J is TRBJ2-1, with TRBD2 matching 13 bases. This chain's CDR3 is CAWRTSGRLNEQFF. The CDR3 DNA reads as TGTGCCTGGAGGACTAGCGGGAGGTTAAATGAGCAGTTCTTC.